This T cell receptor beta chain was documented in a study of blood T cells in healthy people across ages. For the second PCR, which ran for roughly 6 to 12 cycles, a sample-barcoded 5' primer and a J-beta primer mix were used. TCRdb re-analysed the 5' RACE reads in MiXCR, keeping a single row per CDR3 protein. The sample lists some 1.7 million distinct CDR3 sequences, roughly 30% seen once, with roughly 8% in the top ten. Healthy Caucasians from Russia aged about 6 to 95 served as donors. Samples each yielded at least 6 micrograms of total RNA. This clonotype was seen more than once but under ten times. Its antigen is unknown. General study points: Since the PBMCs were unsorted, naive and antigen-experienced cells could not be conclusively compared.

The CDR3 sequence is 13 residues long. The germline gives CDR1 SQVTM, CDR2 ANQGSEA. The receptor was derived from a woman aged 25 to 39 in good health. Material for sequencing was blood. This sequence joins TRBV29-1 and TRBJ2-5; 9 bases agree with TRBD1. Near its end, the DNA agrees better with TRBJ2-7, so the J call may be wrong. CDR3 in DNA: TGCAGCGCCGGACAGGGGACAGCCTACGAGCAGTACTTC. Translation gives CSAGQGTAYEQYF.